This T cell receptor beta chain was recovered during a study of CD8+ T cells in alopecia areata. General study results and limits: Compared with normal scalp, lesional scalp had higher clonality and more expanded CD8+ clones.

Following extraction, RNA underwent reverse transcription to cDNA, which served as the sequencing template. Assay used: immunoSEQ multiplex PCR; TCRdb lists only in-frame clones, some missing. The table lists 25,000 or so clones, about 47% of them singletons. Sampling of alopecia areata patients yielded lesional scalp punch biopsies as well as peripheral blood. Sorting of PBMCs yielded the CD4+ and CD8+ T cells. Comment on this clone: Its target is not known.

V shed 2 bases and J shed 6 bases, with 21 bases lying between them. The CDR3 is 17 residues long. CDR1 is SEHNR, CDR2 FQNEAQ, per germline (reference sequence). This rearrangement joins TRBV7-9 to TRBJ2-3, with D perhaps being TRBD1 or TRBD2 (5 bases each). The specimen was NKG2D-high CD8+ T cells sorted from blood. This clonotype was sampled from a human donor with alopecia areata. CDR3: CASSLRPRGSPYDTQYF. The DNA of the CDR3 is TGTGCCAGCAGCTTACGCCCGAGGGGCAGTCCCTACGATACGCAGTATTTT.